These 29 T cell receptor beta chains were sequenced from one sample in a study of T cells after yellow fever vaccination. TCRdb fed the 5' RACE reads into MiXCR, producing one record per CDR3 protein. The table shows 300,000 to 400,000 distinct CDR3 sequences, with roughly 8.4% occurring only once. The sample in question was PBMCs, obtained roughly 46 days after the first yellow fever vaccination. These TCRs come from a young man who received the YFV17D yellow fever vaccine.

This clonotype was seen only a few times. The chain links TRBV18 to TRBJ2-6; a weak D match, TRBD2 (6 bases). Trimming left V 6 bases short and J 0 bases short, with 15 bases between. The CDR3 has 17 amino acids. CDR1 and CDR2 (germline): KGHSH, LQKENI. This CDR3 reads CASSPGSPSSGANVLTF. CDR3 DNA sequence: TGTGCCAGCTCGCCCGGGAGCCCCAGCTCTGGGGCCAACGTCCTGACTTTC.

The V and J genes are TRBV11-2 and TRBJ1-1; D possibly corresponds to TRBD1 (6 bases). In germline, CDR1 is SGHAT, CDR2 FQNNGV. Between the trimmed V and J ends, which lost 1 base and 4 bases, there was a span of 22 bases. This CDR3 has 18 residues. CDR3 DNA: TGTGCCAGCAGCTTAGTCCCGCGGGGGGCTGGGCTGGGCACTGAAGCTTTCTTT. Residues: CASSLVPRGAGLGTEAFF.

V is TRBV12-3 or TRBV12-4 and J is TRBJ1-6; 8 positions agree with TRBD1. CDR3 size: 15 residues. The V gene end was trimmed by 6 bases and the J gene end by 8 bases; junction bases not matched to a gene: 9. Here the CDR3 DNA reads TGTGCCAGCAGCCTGGGTGGACAGGGCCATTCACCCCTCCACTTT. It is translated as CASSLGGQGHSPLHF.

The chain recombines TRBV10-3 with TRBJ2-3; the D gene is possibly TRBD1 (5 bases). This CDR3 is built from 16 residues. Germline-derived CDR1 and CDR2 are ENHRY and SYGVKD. Trimming left V 4 bases short and J 1 base short, with 15 bases between. The CDR3 DNA reads as TGTGCCATCAGTGTCAAAGGGGTCGTGGGCACAGATACGCAGTATTTT. Translation gives CAISVKGVVGTDTQYF.

This clonotype was seen a few times. This chain links TRBV20-1 with TRBJ2-3; D possibly corresponds to TRBD1 (7 bases). Germline CDR1 and CDR2: DFQATT and SNEGSKA (reference sequence). This CDR3 spans 14 amino acids. V was trimmed by 2 bases and J by 6 bases, leaving 15 bases between them. The CDR3 sequence is CSARSDRAGDTQYF. The CDR3 nucleotides are TGCAGTGCTAGATCAGACAGGGCGGGGGATACGCAGTATTTT.

This clonotype was observed a few times. The chain carries TRBV19 and TRBJ2-1; D ambiguous. The germline gives CDR1 LNHDA, CDR2 SQIVND (reference sequence). The CDR3 length is 13 residues. Trimming took 4 bases from V and 3 from J, leaving 7 bases between them. In DNA form, the CDR3 reads TGTGCCAGTAGTACGGGTCGCTACAATGAGCAGTTCTTC. As protein: CASSTGRYNEQFF.

The V gene is TRBV20-1, the J gene TRBJ1-5; 10 bases fit TRBD1. CDR1 and CDR2 (germline): DFQATT, SNEGSKA (reference sequence). V shed 2 bases, J shed 7 bases, and the junction held 5 bases outside the gene matches. The CDR3 consists of 14 residues. The CDR3 DNA reads as TGCAGTGCTAGATCCCCGGGACAGGGGCAGCCCCAGCATTTT. This encodes CSARSPGQGQPQHF.

This clonotype showed up just a few times. The rearrangement joins TRBV3-1 to TRBJ2-1; TRBD1 agrees at 8 bases. The CDR3 consists of 15 residues. Germline loops: CDR1 LGHDT, CDR2 YNNKEL (reference sequence). V shed 10 bases and J 3 bases; nucleotides not matched to a gene: 11. Written as DNA, the CDR3 is TGTGCCACGGGCGCTGCAGGGGGCCGCTACAATGAGCAGTTCTTC. Its protein product is CATGAAGGRYNEQFF.

The chain is built from TRBV27 and TRBJ2-3; 13 bases match TRBD2. This CDR3 has 16 residues. Germline V gene data show CDR1 as MNHEY and CDR2 as SMNVEV (reference sequence). Germline trimming cut 6 bases from V and 2 bases from J; bases unmatched to any gene: 5. In DNA, the CDR3 is TGTGCCAGCAGCCTGACTAGCGGGGGGTTCACAGATACGCAGTATTTT. Residues: CASSLTSGGFTDTQYF.

The chain carries TRBV5-6 and TRBJ2-6; no reliable D call. With 0 bases removed from V and 0 bases from J, the gap between germline ends came to 7 bases. The CDR3 totals 16 residues. Germline V gene sequence: CDR1 SGHDT, CDR2 YYEEEE. For the CDR3, the DNA is TGTGCCAGCAGCTTGGTAGCAGCCTCTGGGGCCAACGTCCTGACTTTC. Residues: CASSLVAASGANVLTF. The full variable domain, in which reference TRBV5-6 and TRBJ2-6 provide the parts outside the CDR3, is DAGVTQSPTHLIKTRGQQVTLRCSPKSGHDTVSWYQQALGQGPQFIFQYYEEEERQRGNFPDRFSGHQFPNYSSELNVNALLLGDSALYLCASSLVAASGANVLTFGAGSRLTVL.

This clonotype showed up just a few times. The chain employs TRBV12-3 or TRBV12-4 and TRBJ1-6; D call uncertain. V lost 1 base to trimming and J lost 0 bases, with 7 bases between them. This CDR3 has 16 residues. CDR3: CASSLGGFSYNSPLHF. As DNA, the CDR3 is TGTGCCAGCAGTTTAGGGGGATTCTCCTATAATTCACCCCTCCACTTT.

This clonotype came up a few times. This chain connects TRBV6-2 or TRBV6-3 to TRBJ2-1; TRBD1 matches 8 bases. The CDR3 loop spans 17 amino acids. The V gene's germline CDR1 is MNHEY and CDR2 SVGEGT. Trimming removed 7 bases from V and 1 base from J; junction bases left unmatched: 12. In DNA form, the CDR3 reads TGTGCCAGCACCGACGGGACAGGAGAGTTTTCCTACAATGAGCAGTTCTTC. Translating it yields CASTDGTGEFSYNEQFF.

The chain carries TRBV7-6 and TRBJ2-2; no definite D call. Germline V gives CDR1 SGHVS, CDR2 FNYEAQ. V lost 5 bases, J lost 7 bases, and 14 bases lay in between. The CDR3 contains 14 residues. CDR3 nucleotides: TGTGCCAGCAGCCCCCAGCTGGGGAACGGGGAGCTGTTTTTT. Residues: CASSPQLGNGELFF.

The chain is built from TRBV7-8 and TRBJ2-3, with 13 bases aligning to TRBD2. V gave up 1 base and J gave up 6 bases; unmatched junction bases: 7. The CDR3 spans 17 residues. Germline V gives CDR1 SGHVS, CDR2 FQNEAQ. CDR3 DNA: TGTGCCAGCAGCTTAGATACTAGCGGGGGGGTTTGGGATACGCAGTATTTT. Translated, it gives CASSLDTSGGVWDTQYF.

V is TRBV15 and J is TRBJ2-3; 9 positions match TRBD1. V was clipped by 3 bases and J by 14 bases; unmatched bases: 6. The CDR3 has 12 residues. Germline loops: CDR1 LNHNV, CDR2 YYDKDF (reference sequence). Here the CDR3 DNA reads TGTGCCACCAGCAGGGGGACAGGGCGTCCGTATTTT. It is translated as CATSRGTGRPYF.

V usage is TRBV2 and J usage is TRBJ2-7; D possibly matches TRBD1 or TRBD2 (5 bases each). Germline V CDR1 and CDR2: SNHLY, FYNNEI. Trimming shortened V by 5 bases and J by 0 bases, and 11 bases separated the two germline ends. The CDR3 sequence is 14 residues long. CDR3 residues: CASSWWGSSYEQYF. The DNA of the CDR3 is TGTGCCAGCAGTTGGTGGGGGAGCTCCTACGAGCAGTACTTC.

This clonotype was counted ten times or more. The gene calls are TRBV28 and TRBJ2-1; 11 bases match TRBD1. CDR3 length equals 17 residues. CDR1 and CDR2 (germline): MDHEN, SYDVKM. With V trimmed by 6 bases and J by 2 bases, 9 bases remained unmatched. The CDR3 sequence is CASRTKAGQGAYNEQFF. The DNA of the CDR3 is TGTGCCAGCAGGACGAAGGCGGGACAGGGGGCCTACAATGAGCAGTTCTTC.

The rearrangement uses TRBV12-3 or TRBV12-4 and TRBJ2-7; D may correspond to TRBD1 or TRBD2 (5 bases each). The CDR3 is made up of 13 amino acids. V lost 1 base, J lost 5 bases, and 9 bases lay in between. DNA for the CDR3: TGTGCCAGCAGTTTAGGGGGACCCGACGAGCAGTACTTC. Encoded protein: CASSLGGPDEQYF.

The rearrangement uses TRBV20-1 and TRBJ2-4; 7 bases are a match to TRBD1. V was clipped by 2 bases and J by 5 bases; unmatched bases: 12. The CDR3 contains 16 residues. Germline V gives CDR1 DFQATT, CDR2 SNEGSKA (reference sequence). CDR3 amino acids: CSARSFQRTGENIQYF. The CDR3 nucleotides read TGCAGTGCTAGATCCTTCCAGCGAACAGGGGAAAACATTCAGTACTTC.

This clonotype was picked up many times. This rearrangement joins TRBV5-1 to TRBJ2-3; D remains unclear. CDR3 length: 14 residues. Deletions cut 1 base from V and 2 bases from J, with 8 bases between. Germline V CDR1 and CDR2: SGHRS, YFSETQ. The CDR3 spells CASSLLSPTDTQYF. CDR3 sequence (DNA): TGCGCCAGCAGCTTGTTGTCCCCCACAGATACGCAGTATTTT.

This clonotype was recorded a few times. The CDR3 is CSAAPLDRERAFF. CDR3 bases: TGCAGTGCAGCACCCCTCGACCGGGAACGGGCTTTCTTT. V gene TRBV20-1 combines with J gene TRBJ1-1; no reliable D call. V lost 6 bases and J lost 11, with 22 bases in between. Germline V lookup: CDR1 DFQATT, CDR2 SNEGSKA (reference sequence). This CDR3 region has 13 residues.

This clonotype appeared a few times. Germline and junction disagree at one end, which may indicate a read error. The chain combines TRBV5-1 with TRBJ1-6, with 7 bases matching TRBD1. The CDR3 has 15 amino acids. CDR1 and CDR2 from the germline V gene are SGHRS and YFSETQ. The CDR3 region has the DNA TGTGCCAGCAGCTTAACAGGGGCTTATAATTCACCCCTCCACTTT. It is translated as CASSLTGAYNSPLHF.

The chain employs TRBV20-1 and TRBJ2-5; 7 bases match TRBD1. The CDR3 consists of 12 residues. V trimming: 6 bases; J trimming: 7 bases; junction bases outside the gene matches: 8. Germline V gene data show CDR1 as DFQATT and CDR2 as SNEGSKA (reference sequence). The DNA of the CDR3 is TGCAGTGCCTCGACAGGGATGGGGACCCAGTACTTC. It codes for CSASTGMGTQYF.

This clonotype was observed a handful of times. The chain links TRBV10-3 to TRBJ2-7, with 9 positions matching TRBD1. The J segment lost 4 bases and the V segment lost 10 bases, leaving 5 bases of the junction unmatched. Germline CDR1 ENHRY, CDR2 SYGVKD. The CDR3 has 12 amino acids. CDR3 DNA sequence: TGTGCCACGCCGGGACAGGGATACGAGCAGTACTTC. This sequence encodes CATPGQGYEQYF.

In this sample, this clonotype turned up a few times. The chain links TRBV5-1 to TRBJ2-1, with TRBD2 matching over 9 bases. The CDR3 runs to 14 residues. V gave up 7 bases and J gave up 4 bases; unmatched junction bases: 6. CDR1 SGHRS and CDR2 YFSETQ come from the germline V gene. CDR3 DNA: TGCGCCAGCGCTCTAGCGGGGAATTACAATGAGCAGTTCTTC. It translates to CASALAGNYNEQFF.

For the CDR3, the DNA is TGCGCCAGCAGTGTTAGAATAGGAGAGACCCAGTACTTC. Protein product: CASSVRIGETQYF. The V and J genes are TRBV4-1 and TRBJ2-5; D ambiguous. This CDR3 has 13 amino acids. Between the trimmed V and J ends, which lost 6 bases and 4 bases, there was a span of 12 bases. Germline V CDR1 and CDR2: MGHRA, YSYEKL.

V and J are TRBV20-1 and TRBJ2-1; 8 bases match TRBD1. The CDR3 has 14 amino acids. V gave up 6 bases and J gave up 3 bases; unmatched junction bases: 7. Germline V lookup: CDR1 DFQATT, CDR2 SNEGSKA (reference sequence). In DNA, the CDR3 is TGCAGTGCCTTTGACAGGGGCAGCTACAATGAGCAGTTCTTC. Protein product: CSAFDRGSYNEQFF.

The sample holds a few counts of this clonotype. This chain links TRBV12-3 or TRBV12-4 with TRBJ2-5, with a tentative D call TRBD1 (5 bases). The CDR3 spans 13 residues. Deletions cut 6 bases from V and 1 base from J, with 9 bases between. CDR3 loop: CASRRQSQETQYF. In nucleotides, the CDR3 is TGTGCCAGCAGAAGACAGTCCCAAGAGACCCAGTACTTC.

The chain is built from TRBV19 and TRBJ2-7; D is perhaps TRBD1 (7 bases). The CDR3 has 12 residues. V was cut by 7 bases and J by 5 bases, with 12 bases left in between. CDR1 is LNHDA, CDR2 SQIVND, per germline (reference sequence). This CDR3 reads CASKEGADEQYF. The CDR3 DNA sequence: TGTGCCAGTAAGGAGGGGGCTGACGAGCAGTACTTC.